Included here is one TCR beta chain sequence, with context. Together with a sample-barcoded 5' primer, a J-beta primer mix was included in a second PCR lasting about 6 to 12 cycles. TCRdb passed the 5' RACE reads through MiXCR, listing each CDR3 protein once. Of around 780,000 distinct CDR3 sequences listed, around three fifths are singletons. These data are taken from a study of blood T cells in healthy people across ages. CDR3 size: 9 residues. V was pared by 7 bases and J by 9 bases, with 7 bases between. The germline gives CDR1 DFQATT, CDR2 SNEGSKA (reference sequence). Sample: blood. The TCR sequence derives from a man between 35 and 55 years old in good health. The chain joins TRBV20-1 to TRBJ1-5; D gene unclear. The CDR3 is CSGSPPQHF. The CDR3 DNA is TGCAGTGGGAGCCCGCCCCAGCATTTT.